These 22 T cell receptor beta chains came from one sample sequenced in a study of T cell repertoires in cytomegalovirus infection (dated by TCRdb to between 2018 and 2021). Sequencing was carried out with an Illumina HiSeq 1500. In-frame beta chains were kept once TCRdb had trimmed the public reads at Q25 with fastp and called clones with MiXCR. Merged by CDR3 protein, the rows form single entries marked with the most common genes and DNA. Here the sample has 680,000 or so distinct CDR3 sequences; 35% occur a single time. Of the sample, 2.8% is held by the ten largest clones. Sequenced input: PBMCs. These receptors all come from a human donor in good health (CMV status not recorded). Some clones in this sample may be carry-over from other donors' samples.

This chain connects TRBV5-4 to TRBJ1-1; tentatively, D is TRBD1 (6 bases). CDR3 length equals 15 residues. V was pared by 1 base and J by 1 base, with 11 bases between. Germline V gene data show CDR1 as SGHNT and CDR2 as YYREEE (reference sequence). The CDR3 region has the DNA TGTGCCAGCAGCTTGAACCGGGACACGAACACTGAAGCTTTCTTT. It specifies CASSLNRDTNTEAFF.

At least ten counts were recorded for this clonotype. The chain carries TRBV28 and TRBJ2-1, with 11 bases identical to TRBD2. With V trimmed by 5 bases and J by 4 bases, 4 bases remained unmatched. The germline V gene has CDR1 MDHEN and CDR2 SYDVKM. The CDR3 consists of 15 residues. The CDR3: CASSSLAGGYNEQFF. CDR3 in DNA: TGTGCCAGCAGTAGTCTAGCGGGAGGTTACAATGAGCAGTTCTTC.

This clonotype was seen a few times. V is TRBV11-2 and J is TRBJ2-7; D might be TRBD1 or TRBD2, each matching 6 bases. The germline CDR1 and CDR2 sequences are SGHAT and FQNNGV. The length of the CDR3 is 14 residues. The germline V and J ends were trimmed by 5 bases and 2 bases, with 13 bases remaining between them. CDR3 in amino acids: CASSLRGPAYEQYF. CDR3 in DNA: TGTGCCAGCAGCCTACGGGGGCCGGCCTACGAGCAGTACTTC.

This clonotype was seen at least ten times. The chain combines TRBV28 with TRBJ2-7, with 7 bases lining up with TRBD1. Unmatched junction bases numbered 5, after V lost 6 bases and J lost 3 bases. CDR1 is MDHEN and CDR2 is SYDVKM in the germline V gene. The CDR3 contains 13 residues. CDR3 in amino acids: CASREGQLYEQYF. CDR3 bases: TGTGCCAGCAGAGAGGGACAGCTCTACGAGCAGTACTTC.

This clonotype has more than one count but fewer than ten. The chain joins TRBV7-2 to TRBJ2-4; TRBD2 aligns across 10 bases. CDR3 size: 17 residues. V dropped 5 bases and J dropped 3; count of bases not matched to a gene: 10. The V gene's germline CDR1 is SGHTA and CDR2 FQGNSA. As DNA, the CDR3 is TGTGCCAGCAGCCCTAGGGGTACTAGCGGGAACAAAAACATTCAGTACTTC. Its translation is CASSPRGTSGNKNIQYF.

This clonotype has ten or more counts. The chain recombines TRBV7-2 with TRBJ2-1, with 13 bases that match TRBD2. Trimming at V came to 3 bases and at J to 8 bases, leaving 1 base not matched to a gene. Per the germline V gene, CDR1 is SGHTA and CDR2 is FQGNSA. The CDR3 covers 14 residues. The CDR3: CASSFGLAGDEQFF. CDR3 sequence (DNA): TGTGCCAGCAGCTTCGGACTAGCGGGAGATGAGCAGTTCTTC.

The V and J genes are TRBV12-3 or TRBV12-4 and TRBJ2-7, with 8 bases fitting TRBD2. This CDR3 is built from 18 residues. J gave up 0 bases and V 1 base, and 11 bases lay outside the gene matches. DNA of the CDR3: TGTGCCAGCAGTTTAGAACTCGGGGGGGGGTCCATCTCCTACGAGCAGTACTTC. As protein: CASSLELGGGSISYEQYF.

V gene TRBV5-1 combines with J gene TRBJ2-3; 12 bases agree with TRBD2. The CDR3 has 17 amino acids. Germline-derived CDR1 and CDR2 are SGHRS and YFSETQ. V was pared by 4 bases and J by 0 bases, with 6 bases of the junction left unmatched. Here the CDR3 DNA reads TGCGCCAGCAGCGAAACGGGGACTAGCGGGAGCACAGATACGCAGTATTTT. Translated: CASSETGTSGSTDTQYF.

The V gene is TRBV2, the J gene TRBJ1-2, with D uncertain. The CDR3 totals 15 residues. V dropped 8 bases and J dropped 4 bases, with 20 bases sitting between them. CDR1 and CDR2 from the germline V gene are SNHLY and FYNNEI. The CDR3 spells CASSDGILVLYGYTF. The CDR3, as DNA: TGTGCCAGCTCTGACGGCATCCTGGTACTCTATGGCTACACCTTC.

A note on this clonotype: In this CDR3 the conserved last residue, phenylalanine or tryptophan, is missing, so a read error is likely. This sequence joins TRBV7-8 and TRBJ2-1, with 7 nucleotides matching TRBD2. The J call may be faulty, since TRBJ2-7 better matches the DNA end. The length of the CDR3 is 15 residues. CDR1 SGHVS and CDR2 FQNEAQ come from the germline V gene. Written as DNA, the CDR3 is TGTGCCAGCAGCTTAACGGCTAGCGGAGTCGATGAGCAGTACTTA. It encodes CASSLTASGVDEQYL.

The rearrangement links TRBV7-2 to TRBJ1-2; the D gene is possibly TRBD1 (6 bases). The CDR3 sequence is 16 residues long. Trimming cost V 8 bases and J 4 bases, with 23 bases left between them. Germline CDR1 SGHTA, CDR2 FQGNSA. CDR3 sequence: CASYLSPRDTLYGYTF. The CDR3, as DNA: TGTGCCAGCTACTTATCCCCAAGGGACACCCTCTATGGCTACACCTTC.

This clonotype has a handful of counts. This chain links TRBV20-1 with TRBJ2-2, with unresolved D. CDR1 DFQATT and CDR2 SNEGSKA come from the germline V gene (reference sequence). V lost 3 bases and J lost 7, with 9 bases in between. There are 12 residues in the CDR3. In DNA, the CDR3 is TGCAGTGCTAGCGATTTAAACGGGGAGCTGTTTTTT. This gives the protein CSASDLNGELFF.

The chain recombines TRBV20-1 with TRBJ2-1, with D perhaps TRBD2 (5 bases). The CDR3 runs to 12 residues. V shed 3 bases and J shed 6 bases, with 9 bases lying between them. CDR1 DFQATT and CDR2 SNEGSKA come from the germline V gene (reference sequence). The CDR3 nucleotides are TGCAGTGCTAGCGGGAATTTCAATGAGCAGTTCTTC. Translated, it gives CSASGNFNEQFF.

The CDR3 reads CASSLVRGDNEQFF. The CDR3 DNA follows: TGTGCCAGCAGCTTAGTACGCGGTGACAATGAGCAGTTCTTC. The rearrangement uses TRBV7-9 and TRBJ2-1; unclear D gene. Trimming left V 1 base short and J 5 bases short, with 9 bases between. There are 14 residues in the CDR3. CDR1 SEHNR and CDR2 FQNEAQ come from the germline V gene (reference sequence).

The rearrangement links TRBV5-5 to TRBJ2-3; 7 bases agree with TRBD2. CDR1 SGHKS and CDR2 YYEKEE come from the germline V gene (reference sequence). The J segment lost 4 bases and the V segment lost 4 bases, leaving 9 bases of the junction unmatched. The CDR3 consists of 15 residues. CDR3 in amino acids: CASSAKRESADTQYF. The CDR3 DNA reads as TGTGCCAGCAGCGCGAAGCGGGAAAGCGCAGATACGCAGTATTTT. The variable domain in full, completed from reference TRBV5-5 and TRBJ2-3, reads DAGVTQSPTHLIKTRGQQVTLRCSPISGHKSVSWYQQVLGQGPQFIFQYYEKEERGRGNFPDRFSARQFPNYSSELNVNALLLGDSALYLCASSAKRESADTQYFGPGTRLTVL.

The gene calls are TRBV7-8 and TRBJ1-5; D perhaps matches TRBD1 (5 bases). V lost 0 bases, J lost 5 bases, and 11 bases lay in between. The germline V gene has CDR1 SGHVS and CDR2 FQNEAQ. This CDR3 is built from 15 residues. CDR3 bases: TGTGCCAGCAGCTTAGCGAGAGGGGTGCATCAGCCCCAGCATTTT. Translated: CASSLARGVHQPQHF. Complete variable domain (other parts from reference TRBV7-8 and TRBJ1-5): GAGVSQSPRYKVAKRGQDVALRCDPISGHVSLFWYQQALGQGPEFLTYFQNEAQLDKSGLPSDRFFAERPEGSVSTLKIQRTQQEDSAVYLCASSLARGVHQPQHFGDGTRLSIL.

This rearrangement joins TRBV6-1 to TRBJ1-1, with TRBD1 as a possible D gene (6 bases). V shed 0 bases and J shed 11 bases, with 10 bases lying between them. The CDR3 has 12 residues. Germline loops: CDR1 MNHNS, CDR2 SASEGT. CDR3 nucleotide sequence: TGTGCCAGCAGTGAAGCGAGGGGGAGCGCTTTCTTT. Translation: CASSEARGSAFF.

A few counts support this clonotype. The gene calls are TRBV27 and TRBJ2-3; D may be TRBD1 (6 bases). The V and J ends lost 10 bases and 4 bases respectively, with 24 bases between them. Looked up from germline, CDR1 is MNHEY and CDR2 is SMNVEV (reference sequence). This CDR3 region has 16 residues. The CDR3 sequence: CATKAQTGRKADTQYF. DNA for the CDR3: TGTGCCACAAAAGCTCAGACAGGTCGAAAGGCAGATACGCAGTATTTT.

In its sample, this clonotype was seen many times. The chain is built from TRBV7-2 and TRBJ1-5; 9 positions agree with TRBD1. This CDR3 region has 15 residues. Per the germline V gene, CDR1 is SGHTA and CDR2 is FQGNSA. J gave up 7 bases and V 4 bases, and 8 bases lay outside the gene matches. In nucleotides, the CDR3 is TGTGCCAGCAGCTCGGGACAGGGCGTTAGGCAGCCCCAGCATTTT. Translating it yields CASSSGQGVRQPQHF.

The chain combines TRBV19 with TRBJ1-4; unclear D gene. In germline, CDR1 is LNHDA, CDR2 SQIVND (reference sequence). With 6 bases removed from V and 5 bases from J, the gap between germline ends came to 16 bases. The CDR3 has 15 residues. CDR3 DNA: TGTGCCAGTAGGGGTGGACGGCCGAAAAATGAAAAACTGTTTTTT. This translates into CASRGGRPKNEKLFF.

There are a few counts of this clonotype. The chain employs TRBV10-3 and TRBJ2-2; TRBD1 is a possible D gene (5 bases). V gave up 4 bases and J gave up 3 bases, with 9 bases separating them. Germline V gene data show CDR1 as ENHRY and CDR2 as SYGVKD. The length of the CDR3 is 14 residues. CDR3 DNA sequence: TGTGCCATCAGTGGCAGGGTCCACACCGGGGAGCTGTTTTTT. Translated, it gives CAISGRVHTGELFF.

The CDR3 bases are TGTGCCAGCAGCTTAGCTCAGGGGGCCGCTGGGGCCAACGTCCTGACTTTC. This gives the protein CASSLAQGAAGANVLTF. The chain combines TRBV7-4 with TRBJ2-6; TRBD1 matches 8 bases. The CDR3 covers 17 residues. In germline, CDR1 is SGHVT, CDR2 SQSDAQ. V was clipped by 0 bases and J by 2 bases; unmatched bases: 3.